These T cell receptor beta chains were read from a single sample in a study of blood T cells in healthy people across ages. TCRdb processed the 5' RACE reads anew with MiXCR; each CDR3 protein has one entry. The sample has roughly 1,800,000 distinct CDR3 sequences, about 50% seen once; the top ten hold 2.1%. Sequences were obtained from blood. The receptor set was obtained from a woman aged 40-49 years in good health. The CDR3 runs from the conserved cysteine through the conserved F or W. A D gene is named only where the DNA matches it firmly. Clone sizes are given selectively: once, few, many, or a class where the clone is expanded.

size,J,length,V,D,CDR3,DNA
NA,TRBJ1-5,19,TRBV28,NA,CASRERAGPHLDSEQPQHF,TGTGCCAGCAGGGAGCGGGCAGGGCCGCACTTAGATTCAGAACAGCCCCAGCATTTT
once,TRBJ2-5,15,TRBV27,NA,CASSPQYGARKTQYF,TGTGCCAGCAGCCCCCAGTACGGAGCACGAAAGACCCAGTACTTC
NA,TRBJ2-6,17,TRBV4-2,NA,CASSQESGRDGTNVLTF,TGTGCCAGCAGCCAAGAGTCGGGCAGGGACGGGACCAACGTCCTGACTTTC
NA,TRBJ2-5,14,TRBV6-6,NA,CASSYLGLQETQYF,TGTGCCAGCAGTTACTTGGGACTCCAAGAGACCCAGTACTTC
NA,TRBJ2-3,11,TRBV7-9,TRBD2,CASAAGDTLYF,TGTGCCAGCGCTGCGGGGGATACGCTGTATTTT
NA,TRBJ2-7,14,TRBV7-2,NA,CASRRDSSYNEQYF,TGTGCCAGCAGAAGGGATTCCTCCTACAATGAGCAGTACTTC
NA,TRBJ1-2,13,TRBV24-1,NA,CATSDHREYGYTF,TGTGCCACCAGTGATCACAGGGAATATGGCTACACCTTC
NA,TRBJ2-3,17,TRBV7-2,TRBD2,CASSLGWGTSGTDTQYF,TGTGCCAGCAGCTTAGGGTGGGGGACTAGCGGCACAGATACGCAGTATTTT
NA,TRBJ2-3,11,TRBV5-1,NA,CASSISDTQYF,TGCGCCAGCAGCATCTCAGATACGCAGTATTTT
once,TRBJ1-1,13,TRBV12-5,TRBD1,CASAWRDRTEAFF,TGTGCTAGTGCCTGGCGGGACAGGACTGAAGCTTTCTTT
NA,TRBJ2-1,16,TRBV24-1,TRBD2,CATSDPSGGAMDEQFF,TGTGCCACCAGTGACCCTAGCGGGGGGGCAATGGATGAGCAGTTCTTC
NA,TRBJ2-3,15,TRBV6-4,NA,CASSKGDISTDTQYF,TGTGCCAGCAGCAAGGGGGACATTAGCACAGATACGCAGTATTTT
NA,TRBJ2-5,17,TRBV7-2,NA,CASSLRRGGVLGETQYF,TGTGCCAGCAGCCTACGCCGTGGCGGGGTGCTTGGGGAGACCCAGTACTTC
NA,TRBJ2-5,13,TRBV7-3,NA,CASSRGRGETQYF,TGTGCCAGCAGCCGCGGCAGGGGTGAGACCCAGTACTTC
NA,TRBJ1-1,11,TRBV9,NA,CASSVVTEAFF,TGTGCCAGCAGCGTAGTCACTGAAGCTTTCTTT
few,TRBJ2-3,18,TRBV20-1,TRBD2,CSAKLAGGPRISTDTQYF,TGCAGTGCTAAACTAGCGGGGGGGCCGCGGATTAGCACAGATACGCAGTATTTT
NA,TRBJ2-3,16,TRBV4-3,NA,CASSQELQGRTDTQYF,TGCGCCAGCAGCCAAGAGTTACAGGGAAGGACAGATACGCAGTATTTT
many,TRBJ2-7,14,TRBV2,NA,CASSPQDSSYEQYF,TGTGCCAGCAGTCCTCAGGACAGCTCCTACGAGCAGTACTTC
NA,TRBJ2-1,14,TRBV7-2,TRBD2,CASSLQRGYNEQFF,TGTGCCAGCAGCTTACAGCGGGGATACAATGAGCAGTTCTTC
NA,TRBJ2-7,16,TRBV5-5,NA,CASSSVKLVGGCEQYF,TGTGCCAGCAGCTCCGTCAAACTAGTAGGAGGGTGCGAGCAGTACTTC
NA,TRBJ2-3,17,TRBV7-2,TRBD1,CASSPTPRDRGTDTQYF,TGTGCCAGCAGCCCCACCCCTCGGGACAGGGGTACAGATACGCAGTATTTT
many,TRBJ2-7,11,TRBV18,NA,CASSPGDEQYF,TGTGCCAGCAGTCCCGGGGACGAGCAGTACTTC
NA,TRBJ2-3,16,TRBV7-2,TRBD2,CASSYRSGVFTDTQYF,TGTGCCAGCAGCTATCGTAGCGGGGTCTTCACAGATACGCAGTATTTT
NA,TRBJ2-4,13,TRBV27,NA,CASRVGGANIQYF,TGTGCCAGCAGAGTCGGGGGAGCAAACATTCAGTACTTC
NA,TRBJ1-2,14,TRBV27,NA,CASSTSGRNYGYTF,TGTGCCAGCAGTACTTCAGGCAGAAACTATGGCTACACCTTC
NA,TRBJ2-7,13,TRBV12-3/TRBV12-4,NA,CASTQAAGLTLYF,TGTGCCAGCACCCAGGCGGCGGGACTCACGCTGTACTTC
NA,TRBJ1-2,15,TRBV20-1,NA,CSASDVGRANYGYTF,TGCAGTGCTAGTGATGTGGGGCGGGCTAACTATGGCTACACCTTC
many,TRBJ2-1,15,TRBV9,NA,CASSPTRGSYNEQFF,TGTGCCAGCAGCCCCACGAGAGGGTCCTACAATGAGCAGTTCTTC